This T cell receptor (beta chain) was identified during a study of blood T cells in healthy people across ages. The study's findings and limits: Measured against age, TCR beta diversity per million T cells decreased in a roughly linear manner. Naive T cell percentage showed a strong correlation with TCR beta diversity.

About this clonotype: Its antigen is currently unknown.

Trimming took 4 bases from V and 5 from J, leaving 17 bases between them. Germline values: CDR1 SEHNR, CDR2 FQNEAQ (reference sequence). CDR3 length: 15 residues. Through a sample-barcoded 5' primer and a J-beta primer mix, a second PCR was run for about 6 to 11 cycles. Via MiXCR, TCRdb re-called the 5' RACE reads, giving one row per CDR3 protein. In the table there are about 900,000 distinct CDR3 sequences, around 46% of which are singletons. This receptor was identified in a man aged 30 to 45 in good health. Sequencing was done on a sample of blood. This chain uses TRBV7-9 with TRBJ1-2, with a possible D match to TRBD1 (5 bases). The chain's CDR3 is CASSSGTEALYGYTF. CDR3 DNA sequence: TGTGCCAGCAGCTCCGGGACGGAGGCCTTGTATGGCTACACCTTC. The variable domain in full, with the rest retrieved from reference TRBV7-9 and TRBJ1-2, is DTGVSQNPRHKITKRGQNVTFRCDPISEHNRLYWYRQTLGQGPEFLTYFQNEAQLEKSRLLSDRFSAERPKGSFSTLEIQRTEQGDSAMYLCASSSGTEALYGYTFGSGTRLTVV.